These 29 T cell receptor beta chains were all obtained from the same sample, sequenced in a study of blood T cell repertoires in COVID-19. Data came from immunoSEQ multiplex PCR; TCRdb stores just in-frame clones and leaves some out. Here the sample spans more than 45,000 clones, about 86% being singletons. Sequences were obtained from peripheral blood. These receptors were collected from a man older than 75 with COVID-19, enrolled during active disease.

The genes are TRBV9 and TRBJ2-1; the match to TRBD2 covers 10 bases. Germline V gene lookup returns CDR1 SGDLS and CDR2 YYNGEE. J was trimmed by 9 bases and V by 0 bases; bases with no gene match: 6. This CDR3 comprises 15 residues. This CDR3 reads CASSVVSGGEREQFF. The CDR3 DNA reads TGTGCCAGCAGCGTAGTGAGCGGGGGGGAGCGTGAGCAGTTCTTC.

V gene TRBV7-2 combines with J gene TRBJ1-6, with TRBD1 identical over 8 bases. The CDR3 is 16 amino acids. Germline lookup yields CDR1 SGHTA and CDR2 FQGNSA. Trimming at V came to 5 bases and at J to 5 bases, leaving 8 bases not matched to a gene. The CDR3 reads CASSPETGAHNSPLHF. The CDR3 coding sequence is TGTGCCAGCAGCCCTGAGACAGGGGCACATAATTCACCCCTCCACTTT.

The chain combines TRBV7-2 with TRBJ2-1; 8 bases map to TRBD2. Trimming at V came to 2 bases and at J to 9 bases, leaving 9 bases not matched to a gene. This CDR3 has 15 amino acids. Germline CDR1 and CDR2: SGHTA and FQGNSA. The CDR3: CASSLSLTSGAEQFF. In DNA form, the CDR3 reads TGTGCCAGCAGCTTATCGCTCACTAGCGGAGCTGAGCAGTTCTTC.

The chain joins TRBV27 to TRBJ1-6; 7 positions agree with TRBD1. Germline CDR1 reads MNHEY; CDR2 reads SMNVEV (reference sequence). J lost 3 bases, V lost 6 bases, and 8 bases had no gene match. This CDR3 has 16 residues. CDR3 sequence: CASSYTGDLYNSPLHF. As DNA, the CDR3 is TGTGCCAGCAGCTATACAGGGGACCTCTATAATTCACCCCTCCACTTT.

This chain uses TRBV6-5 with TRBJ1-5, with 7 bases lining up with TRBD1. Germline CDR1 reads MNHEY; CDR2 reads SVGAGI. The CDR3 contains 15 residues. The J segment lost 1 base and the V segment lost 6 bases, leaving 6 bases of the junction unmatched. Here the CDR3 DNA reads TGTGCCAGCAGACAGAGGGGACAGAGCAATCAGCCCCAGCATTTT. Its translation: CASRQRGQSNQPQHF.

The chain combines TRBV6-4 with TRBJ2-3, with 8 bases lining up with TRBD2. Unmatched junction bases numbered 11, after V lost 6 bases and J lost 3 bases. The CDR3 contains 16 residues. CDR1 MRHNA and CDR2 SNTAGT come from the germline V gene. The CDR3 is CASSLESGGFTDTQYF. The CDR3 bases are TGTGCCAGCAGCCTAGAGAGCGGGGGCTTTACAGATACGCAGTATTTT.

This chain links TRBV7-2 with TRBJ2-2; D perhaps matches TRBD2 (6 bases). The germline CDR1 and CDR2 sequences are SGHTA and FQGNSA. This CDR3 is built from 14 residues. Between the trimmed V and J ends, which lost 7 bases and 5 bases, there was a span of 14 bases. The CDR3 DNA reads TGTGCCAGCATCCAAGGGGCGGGAACCGGGGAGCTGTTTTTT. This sequence encodes CASIQGAGTGELFF.

The V call is TRBV9, the J call TRBJ1-1; 7 nucleotides align to TRBD1. The CDR3 length is 15 residues. V was pared by 3 bases and J by 4 bases, with 9 bases of the junction left unmatched. Germline CDR1 is SGDLS and CDR2 is YYNGEE. The CDR3 region has the DNA TGTGCCAGCAGCGCCTACAGGGGTGGGAGCACTGAAGCTTTCTTT. Translating it yields CASSAYRGGSTEAFF.

The rearrangement links TRBV15 to TRBJ1-2; D is ambiguous. The CDR3 is 14 amino acids. Germline V lookup: CDR1 LNHNV, CDR2 YYDKDF (reference sequence). The V gene lost 0 bases and the J gene lost 8 bases, with 13 bases spanning the gap. CDR3 residues: CATSRDPALRGYTF. DNA of the CDR3: TGTGCCACCAGCAGAGATCCGGCTCTGAGGGGCTACACCTTC.

The chain combines TRBV9 with TRBJ2-6; D possibly corresponds to TRBD2 (5 bases). The germline CDR1 and CDR2 sequences are SGDLS and YYNGEE. The CDR3 has 19 residues. V lost 0 bases to trimming and J lost 4 bases, with 20 bases between them. The CDR3: CASSVGPSGISYGANVLTF. CDR3 nucleotides: TGTGCCAGCAGCGTAGGTCCCTCCGGGATCTCTTACGGGGCCAACGTCCTGACTTTC.

The gene calls are TRBV9 and TRBJ2-3; 9 bases are shared with TRBD2. The CDR3 is 18 amino acids. The V gene's germline CDR1 is SGDLS and CDR2 YYNGEE. Unmatched junction bases numbered 10, after V lost 2 bases and J lost 0 bases. CDR3 DNA sequence: TGTGCCAGCAGCGTGCCCGGGGTTAGCGGGGGTAGCACAGATACGCAGTATTTT. Protein product: CASSVPGVSGGSTDTQYF.

The chain employs TRBV2 and TRBJ2-1; 12 positions agree with TRBD2. V lost 4 bases, J lost 0 bases, and 10 bases stayed unmatched. CDR1 is SNHLY, CDR2 FYNNEI, per germline. CDR3 length: 19 residues. The CDR3: CASSGWELAGGDSYNEQFF. The CDR3 bases are TGTGCCAGCAGTGGATGGGAACTAGCGGGGGGTGACTCCTACAATGAGCAGTTCTTC.

The chain couples TRBV5-4 to TRBJ2-2; D is ambiguous. CDR1 SGHNT and CDR2 YYREEE come from the germline V gene (reference sequence). The CDR3 runs 15 residues. Trimming stripped 1 base from V and 3 bases from J, with 10 bases between. The CDR3 DNA is TGTGCCAGCAGCTTGAACAGTCGAGACACCGGGGAGCTGTTTTTT. This codes for CASSLNSRDTGELFF.

This clone occurred once. The chain recombines TRBV6-5 with TRBJ2-1; D is possibly TRBD2 (6 bases). Trimming left V 8 bases short and J 5 bases short, with 19 bases between. The CDR3 loop spans 15 amino acids. CDR1 is MNHEY, CDR2 SVGAGI, per germline. The CDR3 region has the DNA TGTGCCAGCCATCGCGTAGCGGAATTCGACAATGAGCAGTTCTTC. Translation gives CASHRVAEFDNEQFF.

This chain uses TRBV10-2 with TRBJ1-5, with 10 bases aligning to TRBD1. Looked up from germline, CDR1 is WSHSY and CDR2 is SAAADI. The J segment lost 1 base and the V segment lost 7 bases, leaving 10 bases of the junction unmatched. The CDR3 has 17 residues. CDR3 nucleotide sequence: TGCGCCAGCAACCACCGGGACAGGGGTGGGAGCAATCAGCCCCAGCATTTT. It translates to CASNHRDRGGSNQPQHF.

V gene TRBV19 combines with J gene TRBJ1-4, with 8 nucleotides matching TRBD1. With 6 bases clipped from V and 7 bases from J, the junction kept 7 bases outside the gene matches. The V gene's germline CDR1 is LNHDA and CDR2 SQIVND (reference sequence). The CDR3 covers 14 residues. The CDR3 loop reads CASRTSGGLEKLFF. In DNA form, the CDR3 reads TGTGCCAGTAGGACCTCAGGGGGCCTTGAAAAACTGTTTTTT.

This sequence joins TRBV4-3 and TRBJ1-2; D is possibly TRBD1 (5 bases). Trimming pared 0 bases from V and 7 bases from J, leaving 18 bases between. Germline assignment: CDR1 LGHNA and CDR2 YSLEER. CDR3 length: 16 amino acids. The CDR3 protein is CASSQDPAGQGGGYTF. DNA for the CDR3: TGCGCCAGCAGCCAAGATCCGGCCGGCCAGGGAGGTGGCTACACCTTC.

The chain carries TRBV12-3 or TRBV12-4 and TRBJ1-5; 7 bases match TRBD1. J gave up 5 bases and V 6 bases, and 1 base lay outside the gene matches. The CDR3 covers 12 residues. CDR3 bases: TGTGCCAGCAGCCAGGGGGATCAGCCCCAGCATTTT. This codes for CASSQGDQPQHF.

The CDR3 DNA is TGCGCCAGCAGCCGACAGCCAGATAGCAATCAGCCCCAGCATTTT. Amino acids: CASSRQPDSNQPQHF. The chain links TRBV5-1 to TRBJ1-5; tentatively, D is TRBD1 (5 bases). Trimming stripped 4 bases from V and 0 bases from J, with 11 bases between. This CDR3 contains 15 residues. Germline V lookup: CDR1 SGHRS, CDR2 YFSETQ.

This chain links TRBV19 with TRBJ2-7, with TRBD1 as a possible D gene (5 bases). The CDR3 sequence is 14 residues long. With 6 bases removed from V and 0 bases from J, the gap between germline ends came to 12 bases. The germline V gene encodes CDR1 LNHDA and CDR2 SQIVND (reference sequence). The CDR3 DNA follows: TGTGCCAGTAGCGTGACAGCCAGCTCCTACGAGCAGTACTTC. Translation gives CASSVTASSYEQYF.

This chain links TRBV3-1 (or the pseudogene TRBV3-2) with TRBJ2-5, with 14 bases identical to TRBD2. From germline, CDR1 is LGHDT and CDR2 YNNKEL (reference sequence). V shed 4 bases and J 5 bases; nucleotides not matched to a gene: 6. This CDR3 contains 16 residues. The CDR3 DNA is TGTGCCAGCAGCCCTAGACTAGCGGGGGGGCGGGAGACCCAGTACTTC. Protein sequence: CASSPRLAGGRETQYF.

The chain employs TRBV7-6 and TRBJ2-7, with TRBD2 matching 8 bases. The CDR3 loop spans 16 amino acids. V shed 5 bases, J shed 4 bases, and the junction held 13 bases outside the gene matches. Looked up from germline, CDR1 is SGHVS and CDR2 is FNYEAQ. The CDR3 nucleotides are TGTGCCAGCAGCCTACTTGCCGGGACTAGAACGTACGAGCAGTACTTC. It specifies CASSLLAGTRTYEQYF.

The J gene is TRBJ2-1, the V gene TRBV28, with unresolved D. This CDR3 is built from 14 residues. Germline V lookup: CDR1 MDHEN, CDR2 SYDVKM. Trimming stripped 6 bases from V and 2 bases from J, with 11 bases between. This CDR3 is CASSPGQTYNEQFF. The CDR3 nucleotides are TGTGCCAGCAGCCCAGGCCAGACCTACAATGAGCAGTTCTTC.

This chain joins TRBV20-1 and TRBJ1-4; TRBD1 matches at 8 bases. The length of the CDR3 is 14 residues. CDR1 is DFQATT, CDR2 SNEGSKA, per germline (reference sequence). V shed 6 bases, J shed 5 bases, and the junction held 8 bases outside the gene matches. CDR3 nucleotide sequence: TGCAGTGCGAGTGGCAGGGGGCTCAATGAAAAACTGTTTTTT. The encoded protein is CSASGRGLNEKLFF.

This clone showed up many times. This sequence joins TRBV5-4 and TRBJ2-7; 9 bases align to TRBD2. The CDR3 is made up of 16 amino acids. V was clipped by 0 bases and J by 0 bases; unmatched bases: 4. Germline V lookup: CDR1 SGHNT, CDR2 YYREEE (reference sequence). The CDR3 bases are TGTGCCAGCAGCTTGGCCGCTAGCGGGGTCTCCTACGAGCAGTACTTC. Translated: CASSLAASGVSYEQYF.

J is TRBJ1-2 and V is TRBV20-1, with D perhaps matching TRBD1 (5 bases). The CDR3 totals 11 residues. The germline V and J ends were trimmed by 4 bases and 2 bases, with 5 bases remaining between them. From germline, CDR1 is DFQATT and CDR2 SNEGSKA (reference sequence). This chain's CDR3 is CSATGNYGYTF. CDR3 nucleotides: TGCAGTGCTACAGGGAACTATGGCTACACCTTC.

This clone has a single count. V and J are TRBV6-5 and TRBJ2-7; 8 nucleotides agree with TRBD1. The CDR3 extends over 15 amino acids. V lost 11 bases, J lost 5 bases, and 17 bases stayed unmatched. Germline V lookup: CDR1 MNHEY, CDR2 SVGAGI. For the CDR3, the DNA is TGTGCCGATCTTGGCCCAGGCAGGGGGCCCAACGAGCAGTACGTC. This translates into CADLGPGRGPNEQYV.

The chain employs TRBV3-1 (or the pseudogene TRBV3-2) and TRBJ1-2; 7 bases line up with TRBD1. This CDR3 contains 14 residues. Germline V lookup: CDR1 LGHDT, CDR2 YNNKEL (reference sequence). With V trimmed by 6 bases and J by 3 bases, 7 bases remained unmatched. In DNA, the CDR3 is TGTGCCAGCAGGGACTGGGACAGAGACTATGGCTACACCTTC. This translates into CASRDWDRDYGYTF.

The J gene is TRBJ2-7, the V gene TRBV5-1; TRBD1 matches 9 bases. Germline V gives CDR1 SGHRS, CDR2 YFSETQ. There are 15 residues in the CDR3. Germline trimming cut 4 bases from V and 4 bases from J; bases unmatched to any gene: 9. As DNA, the CDR3 is TGCGCCAGCAGCCGCCCATTGGGACAGGGTTACGAGCAGTACTTC. Translated, it gives CASSRPLGQGYEQYF.